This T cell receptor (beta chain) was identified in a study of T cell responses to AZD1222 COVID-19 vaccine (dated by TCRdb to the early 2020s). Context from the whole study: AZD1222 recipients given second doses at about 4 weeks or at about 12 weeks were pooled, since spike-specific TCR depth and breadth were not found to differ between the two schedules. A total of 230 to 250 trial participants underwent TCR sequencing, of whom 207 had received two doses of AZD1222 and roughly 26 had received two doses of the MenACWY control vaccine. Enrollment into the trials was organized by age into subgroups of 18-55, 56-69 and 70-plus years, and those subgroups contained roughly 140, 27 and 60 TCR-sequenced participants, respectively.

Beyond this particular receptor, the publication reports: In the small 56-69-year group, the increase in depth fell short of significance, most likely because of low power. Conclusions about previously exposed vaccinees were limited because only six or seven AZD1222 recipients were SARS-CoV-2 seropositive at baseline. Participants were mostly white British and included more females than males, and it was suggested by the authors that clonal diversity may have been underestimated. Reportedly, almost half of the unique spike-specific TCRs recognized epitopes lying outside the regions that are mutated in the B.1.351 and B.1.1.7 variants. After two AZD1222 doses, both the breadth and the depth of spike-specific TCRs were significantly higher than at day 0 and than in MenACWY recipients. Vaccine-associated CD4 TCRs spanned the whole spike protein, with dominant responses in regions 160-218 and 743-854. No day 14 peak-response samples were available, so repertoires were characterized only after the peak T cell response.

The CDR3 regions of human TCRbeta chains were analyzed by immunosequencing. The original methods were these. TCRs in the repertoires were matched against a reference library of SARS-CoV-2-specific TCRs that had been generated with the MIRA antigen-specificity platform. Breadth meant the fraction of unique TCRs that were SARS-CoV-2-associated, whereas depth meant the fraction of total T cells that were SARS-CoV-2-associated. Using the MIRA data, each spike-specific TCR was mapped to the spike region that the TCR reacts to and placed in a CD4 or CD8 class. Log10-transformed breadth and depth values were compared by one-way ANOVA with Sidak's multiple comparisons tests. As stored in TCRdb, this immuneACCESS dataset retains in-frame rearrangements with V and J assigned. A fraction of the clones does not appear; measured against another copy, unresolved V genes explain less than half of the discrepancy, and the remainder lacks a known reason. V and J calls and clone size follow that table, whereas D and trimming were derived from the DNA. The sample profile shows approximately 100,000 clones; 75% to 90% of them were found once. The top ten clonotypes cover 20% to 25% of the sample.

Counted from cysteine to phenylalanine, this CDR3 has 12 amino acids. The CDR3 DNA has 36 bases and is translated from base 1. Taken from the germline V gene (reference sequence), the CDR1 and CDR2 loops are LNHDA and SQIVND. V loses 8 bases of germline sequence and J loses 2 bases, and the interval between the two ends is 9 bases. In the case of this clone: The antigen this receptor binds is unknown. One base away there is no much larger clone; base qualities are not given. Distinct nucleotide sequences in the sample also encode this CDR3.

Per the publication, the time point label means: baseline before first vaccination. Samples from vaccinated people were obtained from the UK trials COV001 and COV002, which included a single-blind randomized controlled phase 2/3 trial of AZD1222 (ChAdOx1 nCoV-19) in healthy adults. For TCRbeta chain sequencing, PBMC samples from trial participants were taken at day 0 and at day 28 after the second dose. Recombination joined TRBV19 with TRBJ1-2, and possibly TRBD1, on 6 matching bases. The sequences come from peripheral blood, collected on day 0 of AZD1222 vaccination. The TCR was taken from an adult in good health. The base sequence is TGTGCCAGTTCCGGACAGAACTATGGCTACACCTTC. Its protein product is CASSGQNYGYTF.